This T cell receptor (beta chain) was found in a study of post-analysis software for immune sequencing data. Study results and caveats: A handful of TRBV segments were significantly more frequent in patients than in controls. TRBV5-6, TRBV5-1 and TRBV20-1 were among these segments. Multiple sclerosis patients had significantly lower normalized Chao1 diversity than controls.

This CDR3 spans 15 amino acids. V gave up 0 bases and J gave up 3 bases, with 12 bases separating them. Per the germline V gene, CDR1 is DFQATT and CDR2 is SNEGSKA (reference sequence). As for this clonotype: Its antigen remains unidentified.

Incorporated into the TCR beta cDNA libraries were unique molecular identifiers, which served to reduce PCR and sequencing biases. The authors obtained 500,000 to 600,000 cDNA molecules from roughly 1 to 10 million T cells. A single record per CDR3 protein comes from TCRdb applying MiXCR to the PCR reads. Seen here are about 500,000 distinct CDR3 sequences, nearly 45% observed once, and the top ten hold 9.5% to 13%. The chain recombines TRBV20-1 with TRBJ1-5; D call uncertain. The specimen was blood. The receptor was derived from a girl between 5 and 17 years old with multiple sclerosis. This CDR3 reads CSARDLRGPNQPQHF. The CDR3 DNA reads TGCAGTGCTAGAGATCTCCGCGGGCCCAATCAGCCCCAGCATTTT.